This entry describes one T cell receptor beta chain. Only in-frame clones appear in the TCRdb table, and some are missing; sequencing was by immunoSEQ multiplex PCR. The sample has approximately 720,000 clones; approximately 79% are singletons. Donors had no recently reported acute infections or vaccinations and were HIV-negative. The data are from a study of shared clonotypes between healthy human individuals. The TCR sequence derives from a woman aged 25-40 years in good health. Sample: memory CD4+ T cells sorted from blood. The sample's subset: CD45RA-negative fraction.

The CDR3 sequence is CAWSGLYRDTSGGLLSTQETQYF. The CDR3 DNA is TGTGCCTGGAGTGGACTCTATAGAGACACTAGCGGGGGACTCCTATCTACCCAAGAGACCCAGTACTTC. This chain joins TRBV30 and TRBJ2-5, with TRBD2 matching over 11 bases. CDR1 GTSNPN and CDR2 SVGIG come from the germline V gene (reference sequence). The CDR3 consists of 23 residues. J was trimmed by 1 base and V by 1 base; bases with no gene match: 26.